The present T cell receptor beta chain was sequenced within a study of radiation and T cells in renal cell carcinoma (TCRdb year 2020). Study-level background: The samples were drawn from a clinical trial, where primary renal cell carcinomas were treated with 15 Gy of stereotactic body radiation therapy and then removed by nephrectomy 4 weeks afterward. TCR beta sequencing covered around 50 samples in total, comprising some 25 tumors and roughly 27 peripheral blood samples. Across all 55 or so samples, under 4,500,000 unique CDR3 nucleotide sequences, encoding 2.5 million to 3 million unique CDR3 amino acid sequences, were identified. The investigation overall reported the following: Blood repertoire dynamics were not followed beyond 4 weeks after treatment. In blood, the top tumor clonotypes increased from baseline to 2 weeks after radiation and then shrank by 4 weeks, which suggests a temporary expansion of tumor-resident clones. Effects of radiation dose or scheduling on the TCR repertoire could not be addressed with the single-armed trial design. Because pretreatment tumor biopsies were not available, the baseline intratumoral presence of clonotypes could not be determined.

Relative to germline, V is 8 bases shorter and J is 0 bases shorter, with 5 bases between their ends. CDR1 and CDR2 are drawn from the germline V gene: MNHNS, SASEGT. The CDR3 starts with the cysteine, ends with the phenylalanine, and has 13 residues. Only the CDR3 portion is preserved as DNA: 39 bases, with reading frame beginning at the first base. On this clone: Its antigen has not been determined. Per-nucleotide qualities are absent, and no much larger clonotype sits a single base away.

Sample time point, as interpreted from the label and publication: baseline pretreatment blood. Per the publication, the treatment or condition label means: 15 Gy SBRT to primary tumor, nephrectomy 4 weeks later. Serial peripheral blood from radiation-treated patients was sampled at baseline, 2 weeks and 4 weeks after SBRT to track tumor-enriched clonotypes. Renal cell carcinoma with clear cell pathology was present in all patients. The QIAamp DNA Blood Mini Kit (Qiagen) was used to prepare genomic DNA for TCR sequencing. The analyses included only samples that passed all quality control checks. The immunoSEQ kit was used, according to the manufacturer's recommendations, to generate TCR beta libraries from genomic DNA. For library preparation, a first multiplex PCR was performed with proprietary primers, followed by a second PCR in which unique barcodes were added, and bead cleanups were performed after each round. Each sample batch included a kit-provided positive control reaction and a negative control reaction. The final libraries were assessed on an Agilent 4200 TapeStation D1000 ScreenTape, pooled by volume, and quantified by qPCR. Sequencing was performed on an Illumina NextSeq500 with a MidOutput 150-cycle cartridge, and 156 Read1 and 15 Index1 cycles were run with kit custom primers. The pooled library was loaded at approximately 0.96 pM, and about 20% PhiX control was spiked in. The original methods were these. The vendor-processed data were analyzed in R, and a clonotype was defined as all T cells that share the same CDR3 nucleotide sequence. For clone abundance analyses, frequencies were normalized to the 10,000 most abundant clones per sample. Public T cell clones, which averaged fewer than five per sample, were excluded before analysis. Tumor-enriched and baseline blood-enriched clonotypes were defined by at least a 32-fold difference in abundance between compartments. A beta-binomial differential abundance model was used to identify clonotypes that expanded or contracted between blood time points. Tumor-blood repertoire similarity was measured with the Baroni-Urbani and Buser coefficient, and groups were compared using two-tailed Wilcoxon tests in R. The table was pulled from immuneACCESS by TCRdb, which kept in-frame rearrangements only. Such tables lose some clones; where checked, under half of the loss comes from unresolved V genes, and the rest has no known cause. Clone size and V and J calls were adopted from that table, with D and trimming inferred from the DNA. Recorded for this sample are around 94,000 clones; around nine tenths of them occurred a single time. The ten largest account for less than 10% of the sample.

This TCR was sampled from a man over 45 with renal cell carcinoma. This material consisted of blood, taken from a patient whose treatment included radiotherapy and nephrectomy. Recombination joined TRBV6-1 with TRBJ2-6; the D gene is not confidently resolved. The CDR3 has the sequence CASGDSGANVLTF. The nucleotide sequence reads as follows: TGTGCCAGCGGGGACTCTGGGGCCAACGTCCTGACTTTC.